This T cell receptor (beta chain) appears in the sequencing data of a study of spatial heterogeneity in lung cancer. Whole-study context: Beta-chain sequences consistently outnumbered alpha-chain sequences in detection.

This clonotype has at least ten counts. TCR cDNA molecules were tagged individually, and each one carried a unique molecular identifier. TCRdb processed the 5' RACE reads anew with MiXCR; each CDR3 protein has one entry. The sample has around 74,000 distinct CDR3 sequences, about 14% seen once; the top ten hold approximately 7.2%. This CDR3 region has 15 residues. The germline V and J ends were trimmed by 4 bases and 4 bases, with 17 bases remaining between them. From germline, CDR1 is SEHNR and CDR2 FQNEAQ (reference sequence). Documented time point: sample taken at primary tumor resection. Unsorted whole RNA from tumor, nontumor lung or frozen PBMC underwent sequencing. The approximately 70 donors had untreated early-stage non-small cell lung cancer.

The TCR comes from a male donor with early-stage non-small cell lung cancer. The sequencing used PBMCs, collected at surgery. The chain recombines TRBV7-9 with TRBJ2-7; the D is unclear. CDR3 in amino acids: CASSSPLGQVYEQYF. CDR3 DNA sequence: TGTGCCAGCAGCTCCCCGCTGGGTCAGGTTTACGAGCAGTACTTC.